This TCR beta chain was recovered during a study of blood T cell repertoires in COVID-19. Across the whole study: Specimens from acute and convalescent COVID-19 originated in the United States, Italy and Spain. T cells, B-cell-depleted T cells, or PBMCs supplied cDNA or gDNA.

This CDR3 region has 15 residues. The trim removed 7 bases at V and 7 bases at J, leaving 9 bases unmatched. CDR1 is MNHEY, CDR2 SMNVEV, per germline (reference sequence). In the source study's methods: Nucleated cell counts were estimated from reference gene primer amplification. Only in-frame clones appear in the TCRdb table, and some are missing; sequencing was by immunoSEQ multiplex PCR. V and J calls plus clone size are reproduced from that table; the DNA served to infer D and trimming. This table holds some 150,000 clones, over 70% found once. This sequence was found in a man aged 60 to 75 with acute or convalescent COVID-19. Specimen: peripheral blood. V gene TRBV27 combines with J gene TRBJ2-1; the match to TRBD1 covers 11 bases. CDR3 region: CASIPGTGGRNEQFF. In nucleotides, the CDR3 is TGTGCCAGCATTCCCGGGACAGGGGGACGGAATGAGCAGTTCTTC.